This T cell receptor beta chain was profiled in a study of blood T cells in healthy people across ages. Study outcomes and limitations: The unsorted PBMCs prevented any conclusive comparison of naive versus antigen-experienced cells. Donor CMV infection status was unknown, possibly confounding age-related changes in expanded clonotypes.

The second PCR ran roughly 7 to 12 cycles with a sample-barcoded 5' primer and J-beta primers. In TCRdb, the 5' RACE reads were re-called with MiXCR into one record per CDR3 protein. Here the sample spans about 1.4 million distinct CDR3 sequences, almost 60% being singletons. Germline V lookup: CDR1 SEHNR, CDR2 FQNEAQ (reference sequence). V was trimmed by 1 base and J by 5 bases, leaving 11 bases between them. The CDR3 runs 14 residues. The table lists this clonotype with a few counts. The antigen remains undetermined. The TCR was taken from a man younger than 35 in good health. The sample taken for sequencing was blood. The V call is TRBV7-9, the J call TRBJ2-5; D uncertain. CDR3 sequence (DNA): TGTGCCAGCAGCTTAGTTAACGTTGGGGAGACCCAGTACTTC. Encoded protein: CASSLVNVGETQYF. The whole variable domain, remainder taken from reference TRBV7-9 and TRBJ2-5, is DTGVSQNPRHKITKRGQNVTFRCDPISEHNRLYWYRQTLGQGPEFLTYFQNEAQLEKSRLLSDRFSAERPKGSFSTLEIQRTEQGDSAMYLCASSLVNVGETQYFGPGTRLLVL.